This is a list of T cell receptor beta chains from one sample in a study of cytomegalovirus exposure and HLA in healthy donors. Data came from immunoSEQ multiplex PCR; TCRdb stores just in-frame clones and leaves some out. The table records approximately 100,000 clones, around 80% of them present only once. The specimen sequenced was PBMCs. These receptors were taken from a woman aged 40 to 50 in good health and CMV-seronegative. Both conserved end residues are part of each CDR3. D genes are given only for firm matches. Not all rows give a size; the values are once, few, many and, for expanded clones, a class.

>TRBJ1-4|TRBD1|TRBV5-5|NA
CASSSGTGFNNEKLFF
TGTGCCAGCAGCTCCGGGACAGGGTTTAATAATGAAAAACTGTTTTTT
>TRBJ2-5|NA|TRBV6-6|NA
CASRTGGQETQYF
TGTGCCAGCAGGACCGGGGGTCAAGAGACCCAGTACTTC
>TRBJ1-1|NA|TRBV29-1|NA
CSGGHLWTEAFF
TGCAGCGGTGGACATTTATGGACTGAAGCTTTCTTT
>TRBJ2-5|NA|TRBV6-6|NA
CASSATGGAQYF
TGTGCCAGCAGCGCCACAGGTGGGGCCCAGTACTTC
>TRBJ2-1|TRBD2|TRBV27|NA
CASSPGASGGINNEQFF
TGTGCCAGCAGCCCAGGGGCTAGCGGGGGCATAAACAATGAGCAGTTCTTC
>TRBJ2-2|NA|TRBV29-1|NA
CSVAEKDGELFF
TGCAGCGTTGCGGAGAAGGACGGGGAGCTGTTTTTT
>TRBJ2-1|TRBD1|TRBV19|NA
CASSITGVGEQFF
TGTGCCAGTAGTATAACAGGGGTGGGTGAGCAGTTCTTC
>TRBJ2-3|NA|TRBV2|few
CASSEALLAQPSTDTQYF
TGTGCCAGCAGTGAAGCGCTTCTGGCCCAACCTAGCACAGATACGCAGTATTTT
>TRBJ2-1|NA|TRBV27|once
CASSSDLIGEQFF
TGTGCCAGCAGTTCGGACTTGATAGGTGAGCAGTTCTTC
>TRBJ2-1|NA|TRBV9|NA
CASSVRGLSYNEQFF
TGTGCCAGCAGCGTAAGAGGGCTCTCCTACAATGAGCAGTTCTTC
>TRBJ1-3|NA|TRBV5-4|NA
CASSLATAGNTIYF
TGTGCCAGCAGCTTGGCTACGGCTGGAAACACCATATATTTT
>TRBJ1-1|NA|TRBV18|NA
CASSPEDSIMNTEAFF
TGTGCCAGCTCACCAGAGGACAGTATTATGAACACTGAAGCTTTCTTT
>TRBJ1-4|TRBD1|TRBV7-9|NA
CASSLRTGGYSTNEKLFF
TGTGCCAGCAGCTTGAGGACAGGGGGTTATTCGACTAATGAAAAACTGTTTTTT
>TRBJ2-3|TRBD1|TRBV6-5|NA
CASSSLTGASTDTQYF
TGTGCCAGCAGTTCCCTCACAGGGGCTAGCACAGATACGCAGTATTTT
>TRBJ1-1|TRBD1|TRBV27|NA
CASSMDRRNTEAFF
TGTGCCAGCAGTATGGACAGGAGGAACACTGAAGCTTTCTTT
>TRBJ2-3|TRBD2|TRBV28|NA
CASSFSAGGSDTQYF
TGTGCCAGCAGTTTTTCAGCGGGAGGGTCAGATACGCAGTATTTT
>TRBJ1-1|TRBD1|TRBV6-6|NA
CASSYPGTGSTEAFF
TGTGCCAGCAGTTACCCCGGGACAGGGAGCACTGAAGCTTTCTTT